This T cell receptor beta chain came from a study of T cells in Graves' hyperthyroidism and ophthalmopathy. General observations from the study: Most clonotypes that expanded in the thyroid above 0.001 also showed up in blood.

V lost 3 bases to trimming and J lost 0 bases; unmatched junction nucleotides: 2. Germline-derived CDR1 and CDR2 are SGHTA and FQGNSA. This CDR3 has 15 residues. This clonotype has at least ten counts. Its specificity is not known. Exclusion followed for patients with uncontrolled infection, other autoimmune disease, pregnancy or lactation. Amplification of TCR beta CDR3 regions was performed using RNA transcripts as template. HTBI primers were the set used in a first-round RT-PCR of the TCR CDR3. One entry per CDR3 protein, called by TCRdb with MiXCR from the multiplex PCR reads. Of a few hundred thousand distinct CDR3 sequences listed, about half were seen once; the top ten hold more than 7%.

The rearrangement links TRBV7-2 to TRBJ1-3; 7 positions match TRBD1. Sample: peripheral blood or thyroid tissue (not recorded which). The TCR sequence derives from a young woman with Graves' hyperthyroidism. In DNA, the CDR3 is TGTGCCAGCAGCTTGGACAGGCGCTCTGGAAACACCATATATTTT. It codes for CASSLDRRSGNTIYF.